This section outlines one T cell receptor (beta chain) sequence together with its context. Study members were between 18 and 89 years old and lived in about two dozen US regions. Assignment of participants to cohorts was predicated upon participant-reported clinical history. The sample belongs to a study of blood T cell repertoires in COVID-19. Study context: Italy, Spain and the United States were the sources of the convalescent and acute COVID-19 samples. Sources were T cells, B-cell-depleted T cells, or PBMCs; the material itself was cDNA or gDNA.

J lost 2 bases, V lost 2 bases, and 7 bases had no gene match. Germline lookup yields CDR1 SGDLS and CDR2 YYNGEE. This CDR3 is built from 16 residues. This table comes from immunoSEQ multiplex PCR, and its TCRdb copy is limited to in-frame clones, with some not included. The sample has fewer than 250,000 clones; 80% are singletons. Sequenced material: PBMCs or T cells enriched from blood (not recorded which). The V gene is TRBV9, the J gene TRBJ2-7; 10 positions agree with TRBD2. The receptor was derived from a woman aged 40 to 50 with acute COVID-19. CDR3 loop: CASSVGTAGGPYEQYF. As DNA, the CDR3 is TGTGCCAGCAGCGTGGGAACAGCGGGAGGGCCCTACGAGCAGTACTTC.